This TCR beta chain was identified in a study of cytomegalovirus exposure and HLA in healthy donors. Comments on this clone: Its antigen is still unknown.

60 Vbeta and 13 Jbeta primers were used in PCR. TCRdb's copy holds only in-frame clones and misses some; the assay was immunoSEQ multiplex PCR. The sample lists about 160,000 clones, roughly 85% occurring once. Study observations and caveats: With DRB1 most and HLA-C fewest, TCR association rates differed between HLA loci in a later analysis.

The TCR sequence derives from a woman in her 50s in good health and CMV-seronegative. The specimen was PBMCs.

CDR3 sequence: CASGRVDRGYGYTF. CDR3 DNA: TGTGCCAGCGGGCGAGTGGACAGGGGCTATGGCTACACCTTC. The chain links TRBV6-1 to TRBJ1-2, with TRBD1 identical over 9 bases. Germline assignment: CDR1 MNHNS and CDR2 SASEGT. The V segment lost 8 bases and the J segment 4 bases; nucleotides outside the gene matches: 8. The CDR3 loop spans 14 amino acids.